These 30 T cell receptor beta chains originate from one sample sequenced in a study of T cells in Graves' hyperthyroidism and ophthalmopathy. TCR beta CDR3 region amplification was performed from RNA transcripts. First-round RT-PCR with HTBI primers amplified the TCR CDR3 region. TCRdb independently ran MiXCR on the multiplex PCR reads; one entry per CDR3 protein. In the table there are around 700,000 distinct CDR3 sequences, roughly 20% of which are singletons. Specimen: blood. The receptors shown here come from a woman aged 45-65 years with Graves' hyperthyroidism that later progressed to Graves' ophthalmopathy.

This clonotype appeared a few times. This chain joins TRBV4-2 and TRBJ2-2; TRBD1 aligns across 7 bases. The CDR3 covers 16 residues. J was trimmed by 3 bases and V by 2 bases; bases with no gene match: 6. CDR1 is LGHNA, CDR2 YNFKEQ, per germline. Here the CDR3 DNA reads TGTGCCAGCAGCCAAAGGACAGGCGGAGACACCGGGGAGCTGTTTTTT. The encoded protein is CASSQRTGGDTGELFF.

V gene TRBV6-1 combines with J gene TRBJ2-7; no firm D call. In germline, CDR1 is MNHNS, CDR2 SASEGT. V gave up 3 bases and J gave up 6 bases, with 12 bases separating them. The CDR3 is 13 residues long. The CDR3: CASSEARRSEQYF. The CDR3 bases are TGTGCCAGCAGTGAGGCCAGGCGGTCCGAGCAGTACTTC.

This clonotype has a count of ten or more. The gene calls are TRBV5-1 and TRBJ1-2; TRBD1 aligns across 10 bases. The CDR3 totals 13 residues. The V gene's germline CDR1 is SGHRS and CDR2 YFSETQ. V lost 3 bases, J lost 6 bases, and 2 bases stayed unmatched. The CDR3 bases are TGCGCCAGCAGCTCGGGACAGGGGCATGGCTACACCTTC. This translates into CASSSGQGHGYTF. Variable domain in full (rest from reference TRBV5-1 and TRBJ1-2): KAGVTQTPRYLIKTRGQQVTLSCSPISGHRSVSWYQQTPGQGLQFLFEYFSETQRNKGNFPGRFSGRQFSNSRSEMNVSTLELGDSALYLCASSSGQGHGYTFGSGTRLTVV.

In its sample, this clonotype was seen many times. The chain couples TRBV20-1 to TRBJ2-7; TRBD1 matches 10 bases. Germline CDR1 and CDR2: DFQATT and SNEGSKA (reference sequence). This CDR3 contains 15 residues. The V segment lost 6 bases and the J segment 6 bases; nucleotides outside the gene matches: 14. CDR3 DNA: TGCAGTGCCAAAATCGCGGGACAGGGGAGCGGCGAGCAGTACTTC. Protein product: CSAKIAGQGSGEQYF.

A word on this clonotype: This may be a read error, as it is one base from a much larger clone. The gene calls are TRBV11-1 and TRBJ2-3, with D hard to call. Per the germline V gene, CDR1 is SGHAT and CDR2 is FQDESV (reference sequence). The CDR3 is 17 amino acids. The germline V and J ends were trimmed by 4 bases and 5 bases, with 22 bases remaining between them. CDR3 sequence: CASSSPGASLGVDTQYF. The CDR3 DNA is TGTGCCAGCAGCTCTCCCGGAGCTTCTCTTGGAGTAGATACGCAGTATTTT. Full variable domain (outside the CDR3, taken from reference TRBV11-1 and TRBJ2-3): EAEVAQSPRYKITEKSQAVAFWCDPISGHATLYWYRQILGQGPELLVQFQDESVVDDSQLPKDRFSAERLKGVDSTLKIQPAELGDSAMYLCASSSPGASLGVDTQYFGPGTRLTVL.

This clonotype was found a few times. Just one base apart from a much larger clone, this may be a read error. V and J are TRBV6-1 and TRBJ2-7, with 10 bases aligning to TRBD1. Germline trimming cut 6 bases from V and 3 bases from J; bases unmatched to any gene: 5. The CDR3 is 14 amino acids. From germline, CDR1 is MNHNS and CDR2 SASEGT. The CDR3 loop is CASRTGTGVYEQYF. The CDR3 DNA is TGTGCCAGCAGAACCGGGACAGGGGTCTACGAGCAGTACTTC.

This clonotype was seen at least ten times. This chain connects TRBV6-1 to TRBJ2-7, with 7 bases fitting TRBD2. Per the germline V gene, CDR1 is MNHNS and CDR2 is SASEGT. The CDR3 has 18 amino acids. Germline trimming cut 6 bases from V and 1 base from J; bases unmatched to any gene: 18. The CDR3 DNA reads TGTGCCAGCAGATCTCCCTCGTCTGCCCGGGGAGGGTCCTACGAGCAGTACTTC. It specifies CASRSPSSARGGSYEQYF.

This clonotype showed up many times. The chain combines TRBV5-5 with TRBJ2-1, with D unresolved. CDR3 length: 15 amino acids. Germline V gene sequence: CDR1 SGHKS, CDR2 YYEKEE (reference sequence). V shed 0 bases and J shed 4 bases, with 11 bases lying between them. CDR3 DNA: TGTGCCAGCAGCTTGGACGGTGCCACTTACAATGAGCAGTTCTTC. Encoded protein: CASSLDGATYNEQFF.

This clonotype was detected ten times or more. The V call is TRBV12-3 or TRBV12-4, the J call TRBJ1-1, with 8 nucleotides matching TRBD1. CDR3 length: 17 amino acids. The ends lost 2 bases at V and 3 bases at J; junction bases unmatched: 11. The CDR3 DNA reads TGTGCCAGCAGTTTACCCAGGGGGCGTTCGATCGACACTGAAGCTTTCTTT. Its translation: CASSLPRGRSIDTEAFF.

This clonotype came up a few times. The J gene is TRBJ2-5, the V gene TRBV14; TRBD2 aligns across 8 bases. Germline CDR1 reads SGHDN; CDR2 reads FVKESK. Trimming cost V 1 base and J 6 bases; bases outside gene matches: 10. The CDR3 contains 16 residues. The CDR3 bases are TGTGCCAGCAGCCAAGCAATTGGCGGGGGGATAAAGACCCAGTACTTC. Protein: CASSQAIGGGIKTQYF.

In this sample, this clonotype turned up once. This chain uses TRBV7-9 with TRBJ1-1; D is ambiguous. Germline lookup yields CDR1 SEHNR and CDR2 FQNEAQ (reference sequence). The CDR3 sequence is 12 residues long. The CDR3 protein is CAQLREAPEAFF. The CDR3 DNA reads as TGTGCTCAGTTACGGGAAGCTCCTGAAGCTTTCTTT.

The J gene is TRBJ1-4, the V gene TRBV20-1; 12 nucleotides match TRBD1. CDR3 length: 18 residues. V dropped 5 bases and J dropped 7; count of bases not matched to a gene: 17. Germline assignment: CDR1 DFQATT and CDR2 SNEGSKA (reference sequence). The CDR3 sequence is CSAGVGWGQGAAGEKLFF. CDR3 nucleotides: TGCAGTGCTGGAGTCGGATGGGGACAGGGGGCGGCCGGTGAAAAACTGTTTTTT.

This clonotype was recorded a few times. V usage is TRBV18 and J usage is TRBJ1-1; no reliable D call. This CDR3 contains 16 residues. Trimming removed 3 bases from V and 3 bases from J, with 17 bases in between. The germline V gene has CDR1 KGHSH and CDR2 LQKENI. DNA of the CDR3: TGTGCCAGCTCACCTGCCAACTACGCGGTCGACACTGAAGCTTTCTTT. This codes for CASSPANYAVDTEAFF.

Many counts were recorded for this clonotype. The chain recombines TRBV3-1 with TRBJ1-2; D is possibly TRBD1 (5 bases). With 1 base removed from V and 6 bases from J, the gap between germline ends came to 9 bases. Germline values: CDR1 LGHDT, CDR2 YNNKEL (reference sequence). The CDR3 contains 13 residues. Here the CDR3 reads CASSQGGSDGYTF. In DNA form, the CDR3 reads TGTGCCAGCAGCCAAGGGGGGAGCGATGGCTACACCTTC.

This clonotype was recorded at least ten times. The chain employs TRBV30 and TRBJ2-7, with D unclear. Between the trimmed V and J ends, which lost 4 bases and 5 bases, there was a span of 12 bases. This CDR3 has 12 residues. Germline CDR1 and CDR2: GTSNPN and SVGIG (reference sequence). CDR3 loop: CAWNLGFNEQYF. DNA of the CDR3: TGTGCCTGGAACTTAGGGTTCAACGAGCAGTACTTC. Supplemented by reference TRBV30 and TRBJ2-7, the full variable domain reads SQTIHQWPATLVQPVGSPLSLECTVEGTSNPNLYWYRQAAGRGLQLLFYSVGIGQISSEVPQNLSASRPQDRQFILSSKKLLLSDSGFYLCAWNLGFNEQYFGPGTRLTVT.

The rearrangement uses TRBV3-1 and TRBJ1-2; 11 bases match TRBD1. Germline CDR1 is LGHDT and CDR2 is YNNKEL (reference sequence). V lost 4 bases to trimming and J lost 8 bases; unmatched junction nucleotides: 6. The CDR3 runs 14 residues. CDR3 amino acids: CASSPGQGAGGYTF. The CDR3 nucleotides read TGTGCCAGCAGCCCTGGACAGGGGGCAGGAGGCTACACCTTC. The full variable domain, in which reference TRBV3-1 and TRBJ1-2 provide the parts outside the CDR3, is DTAVSQTPKYLVTQMGNDKSIKCEQNLGHDTMYWYKQDSKKFLKIMFSYNNKELIINETVPNRFSPKSPDKAHLNLHINSLELGDSAVYFCASSPGQGAGGYTFGSGTRLTVV.

The rearrangement uses TRBV4-1 and TRBJ1-2, with D possibly matching TRBD1 (5 bases). This CDR3 spans 14 amino acids. Germline CDR1 MGHRA, CDR2 YSYEKL. V lost 1 base and J lost 8, with 14 bases in between. Written as DNA, the CDR3 is TGCGCCAGCAGCCAAGCGGGGGACCTGGGCGGCTACACCTTC. Protein: CASSQAGDLGGYTF.

The chain uses TRBV29-1 and TRBJ1-5, with TRBD1 as a possible D gene (6 bases). The CDR3 has 13 amino acids. Germline V gives CDR1 SQVTM, CDR2 ANQGSEA. Between the trimmed V and J ends, which lost 4 bases and 0 bases, there was a span of 7 bases. The CDR3 loop reads CSVAQGSNQPQHF. CDR3 nucleotide sequence: TGCAGCGTTGCACAGGGTAGCAATCAGCCCCAGCATTTT.

In this sample, this clonotype turned up many times. For the CDR3, the DNA is TGTGCCAGCAGCTTACCCACAGGGAGTGGCACTGAAGCTTTCTTT. Amino acid sequence: CASSLPTGSGTEAFF. The V and J genes are TRBV7-9 and TRBJ1-1, with D possibly matching TRBD1 (6 bases). V was shortened by 2 bases and J by 4 bases, with 14 bases between the two germline ends. Germline V CDR1 and CDR2: SEHNR, FQNEAQ (reference sequence). The length of the CDR3 is 15 residues. Combining the CDR3 with reference TRBV7-9 and TRBJ1-1 gives the whole variable domain DTGVSQNPRHKITKRGQNVTFRCDPISEHNRLYWYRQTLGQGPEFLTYFQNEAQLEKSRLLSDRFSAERPKGSFSTLEIQRTEQGDSAMYLCASSLPTGSGTEAFFGQGTRLTVV.

The sample holds many counts of this clonotype. V gene TRBV7-3 combines with J gene TRBJ2-1, with 7 bases that match TRBD1. The CDR3 covers 15 residues. Trimming at V came to 1 base and at J to 5 bases, leaving 5 bases not matched to a gene. Germline V CDR1 and CDR2: SGHTA, FQGTGA. The CDR3: CASSLMGQPNNEQFF. The CDR3 nucleotides are TGTGCCAGCAGCTTAATGGGACAGCCGAACAATGAGCAGTTCTTC.

The chain joins TRBV19 to TRBJ2-1, with D tentatively TRBD2 (5 bases). V shed 9 bases and J shed 0 bases, with 15 bases lying between them. This CDR3 is built from 15 residues. Per germline, CDR1 LNHDA and CDR2 SQIVND (reference sequence). The DNA for the CDR3 is TGTGCCAGCTCCGGGGTAGCCCGCTCCTACAATGAGCAGTTCTTC. It specifies CASSGVARSYNEQFF.

The chain uses TRBV5-4 and TRBJ1-2; D unresolved. The CDR3 length is 12 residues. The V and J ends lost 4 bases and 8 bases respectively, with 12 bases between them. The V gene's germline CDR1 is SGHNT and CDR2 YYREEE (reference sequence). The CDR3 nucleotides are TGTGCCAGCAGCGCCGACGGGCGCGGCTACACCTTC. This translates into CASSADGRGYTF.

This chain joins TRBV6-1 and TRBJ1-5; D perhaps matches TRBD1 (6 bases). Germline CDR1 MNHNS, CDR2 SASEGT. The CDR3 has 13 residues. The V end lost 11 bases, the J end lost 3 bases, and 14 bases lay between the germline ends. The CDR3 is CAGRQADNQPQHF. CDR3 nucleotides: TGTGCCGGCCGACAGGCCGACAATCAGCCCCAGCATTTT.

The sample holds one count of this clonotype. The chain is built from TRBV20-1 and TRBJ2-2; 12 bases agree with TRBD2. This CDR3 spans 16 amino acids. V dropped 5 bases and J dropped 2; count of bases not matched to a gene: 6. Germline V CDR1 and CDR2: DFQATT, SNEGSKA (reference sequence). Here the CDR3 reads CSARRLAGANTGELFF. The CDR3 DNA follows: TGCAGTGCTCGAAGACTAGCGGGGGCCAACACCGGGGAGCTGTTTTTT.

The chain is built from TRBV29-1 and TRBJ2-2; 7 nucleotides line up with TRBD1. With V trimmed by 7 bases and J by 2 bases, 4 bases remained unmatched. Germline CDR1 SQVTM, CDR2 ANQGSEA. The CDR3 runs to 13 residues. CDR3 in DNA: TGCAGCGGAGGACAGGAAAACACCGGGGAGCTGTTTTTT. This gives the protein CSGGQENTGELFF.

In this sample, this clonotype turned up a few times. The chain combines TRBV6-4 with TRBJ2-5; D possibly corresponds to TRBD1 (6 bases). CDR1 is MRHNA, CDR2 SNTAGT, per germline. This CDR3 is built from 14 residues. The ends were cut back, 5 bases at V and 4 bases at J, with 14 bases in the middle. The CDR3 region is CASSPTGIGETQYF. The CDR3 DNA follows: TGTGCCAGCAGTCCAACAGGGATTGGAGAGACCCAGTACTTC.

This clonotype was detected ten times or more. This chain joins TRBV18 and TRBJ2-3; D may be TRBD1 or TRBD2 (5 bases each). Trimming took off 0 bases at V and 7 bases at J, with 14 bases between the two ends. CDR3 length equals 15 residues. CDR1 is KGHSH, CDR2 LQKENI, per germline. CDR3 nucleotides: TGTGCCAGCTCACCACCGGGACCGCACTTGAATACGCAGTATTTT. It codes for CASSPPGPHLNTQYF.

The chain couples TRBV6-2 or TRBV6-3 to TRBJ1-5, with 9 bases matching TRBD1. This CDR3 is built from 15 residues. The trim removed 6 bases at V and 5 bases at J, leaving 8 bases unmatched. CDR1 MNHEY and CDR2 SVGEGT come from the germline V gene. The CDR3 DNA reads TGTGCCAGCAGAGGGACCGGGACAGGGCATCAGCCCCAGCATTTT. Translating gives CASRGTGTGHQPQHF.

The table lists this clonotype with many counts. This rearrangement joins TRBV13 to TRBJ1-2, with 8 bases fitting TRBD1. Germline V gives CDR1 PRHDT, CDR2 FYEKMQ (reference sequence). Trimming removed 5 bases from V and 0 bases from J; junction bases left unmatched: 5. CDR3 length: 15 residues. The CDR3: CASSSRDRTNYGYTF. DNA for the CDR3: TGTGCCAGCAGCAGCCGGGACAGGACTAACTATGGCTACACCTTC.

The V gene is TRBV6-1, the J gene TRBJ2-3; 7 bases line up with TRBD1. The V segment lost 6 bases and the J segment 6 bases; nucleotides outside the gene matches: 9. Germline V lookup: CDR1 MNHNS, CDR2 SASEGT. This CDR3 has 14 residues. The CDR3 bases are TGTGCCAGCAGCCGAAGACAGGGATCGGATACGCAGTATTTT. It codes for CASSRRQGSDTQYF.